The 10 T cell receptor beta chains below were found in one sample sequenced in a study of T cells in Graves' hyperthyroidism and ophthalmopathy (dated by TCRdb to about 2019). Libraries were constructed by multiplex PCR. This sample was sequenced with an Illumina HiSeq 2000. Amplification of TCR beta CDR3 regions was carried out from RNA transcripts. The TCR CDR3 was subjected to a first round of RT-PCR using the HTBI primer set and the Qiagen OneStep RT-PCR kit. TCRdb handled the public reads itself, with Q25 trimming in fastp and clone calling in MiXCR, and kept productive beta chains. Every entry covers one CDR3 protein and lists the most common genes and DNA from its rows. The sample table holds fewer than 750,000 distinct CDR3 sequences, of which roughly 15% were seen once. The ten largest clones capture around 4.1% of the sample. Specimen: blood. Receptor source: a woman between 40 and 55 years old with Graves' ophthalmopathy.

This clonotype was seen repeatedly, ten times or more. The chain combines TRBV28 with TRBJ1-2, with D maybe TRBD1 (5 bases). CDR1 and CDR2 from the germline V gene are MDHEN and SYDVKM. V was trimmed by 2 bases and J by 7 bases, leaving 14 bases between them. The length of the CDR3 is 14 residues. CDR3 residues: CASSLVNFGAGYTF. The CDR3 nucleotides are TGTGCCAGCAGTTTAGTCAATTTCGGGGCTGGCTACACCTTC.

This clonotype was observed many times. The chain carries TRBV6-2 or TRBV6-3 and TRBJ2-2, with D unclear. This CDR3 contains 13 residues. The germline CDR1 and CDR2 sequences are MNHEY and SVGEGT. Trimming took off 2 bases at V and 2 bases at J, with 3 bases between the two ends. This CDR3 is CASSYDNTGELFF. The CDR3 nucleotides are TGTGCCAGCAGTTACGATAACACCGGGGAGCTGTTTTTT.

This chain uses TRBV6-5 with TRBJ2-5; the D is unclear. The CDR3 sequence is 14 residues long. Germline V lookup: CDR1 MNHEY, CDR2 SVGAGI. Trimming pared 4 bases from V and 7 bases from J, leaving 16 bases between. The CDR3 DNA reads TGTGCCAGCAGTTGCGACCCCGGTACGGGGACCCAGTACTTC. It encodes CASSCDPGTGTQYF.

This clonotype was observed a few times. This rearrangement joins TRBV7-9 to TRBJ2-5, with 7 bases that match TRBD2. CDR3 length: 13 amino acids. The junction had 5 bases not matched to a gene; V was cut back by 5 bases and J by 5 bases. Looked up from germline, CDR1 is SEHNR and CDR2 is FQNEAQ (reference sequence). The CDR3 spells CASSGRALETQYF. Here the CDR3 DNA reads TGTGCCAGCAGCGGGAGGGCCTTGGAGACCCAGTACTTC.

This rearrangement joins TRBV27 to TRBJ1-5; D unresolved. The ends were cut back, 5 bases at V and 3 bases at J, with 11 bases in the middle. The CDR3 is 14 residues long. Germline V gene data show CDR1 as MNHEY and CDR2 as SMNVEV (reference sequence). The CDR3: CASSLTSTNQPQHF. The CDR3 coding sequence is TGTGCCAGCAGTCTTACGTCCACCAATCAGCCCCAGCATTTT.

Many counts were recorded for this clonotype. The chain employs TRBV27 and TRBJ2-7; 10 bases agree with TRBD2. V lost 5 bases and J lost 3; bases outside the gene matches: 10. From germline, CDR1 is MNHEY and CDR2 SMNVEV (reference sequence). The CDR3 consists of 16 residues. The CDR3 is CASSRLAGVPLYEQYF. CDR3 DNA sequence: TGTGCCAGCAGTCGGCTAGCGGGAGTCCCCCTCTACGAGCAGTACTTC.

This clonotype was recorded at least ten times. The V gene is TRBV6-2 or TRBV6-3, the J gene TRBJ2-2, with 11 bases fitting TRBD2. Germline trimming cut 7 bases from V and 4 bases from J; bases unmatched to any gene: 5. CDR3 size: 15 residues. The germline V gene encodes CDR1 MNHEY and CDR2 SVGEGT. Here the CDR3 DNA reads TGTGCCAGCAAGGGACTAGCGGTGAGCACCGGGGAGCTGTTTTTT. Translation gives CASKGLAVSTGELFF.

This clonotype was counted many times. The CDR3 protein is CACLVNTEAFF. The DNA for the CDR3 is TGTGCCTGTCTGGTGAACACTGAAGCTTTCTTT. The chain joins TRBV30 to TRBJ1-1; D unclear. Germline CDR1 is GTSNPN and CDR2 is SVGIG (reference sequence). The CDR3 has 11 residues. Between the trimmed V and J ends, which lost 6 bases and 0 bases, there was a span of 5 bases.

This clonotype has at least ten counts. The J gene is TRBJ1-1, the V gene TRBV19; 8 nucleotides align to TRBD1. Trimming took 6 bases from V and 3 from J; bases not matched to a gene: 3. Germline CDR1 reads LNHDA; CDR2 reads SQIVND (reference sequence). This CDR3 is built from 13 residues. The CDR3 nucleotides are TGTGCCAGTAGCCAGGGGGCGGACACTGAAGCTTTCTTT. The encoded protein is CASSQGADTEAFF.

The table lists this clonotype with many counts. The chain recombines TRBV12-3 or TRBV12-4 with TRBJ2-2; 10 bases align to TRBD1. Trimming cost V 8 bases and J 5 bases; bases outside gene matches: 14. This CDR3 is 17 amino acids long. CDR3 region: CASASLGTGDGTGELFF. As DNA, the CDR3 is TGTGCCAGCGCATCCCTAGGGACAGGGGACGGTACCGGGGAGCTGTTTTTT.